This paragraph reports one T cell receptor (beta chain). The antigen is undetermined. The sample belongs to a study of T-cell memory formation after mild COVID-19. Findings of the study overall: Memory from before infection featured some responding clones, which suggests cross-reactive memory joined.

TCRdb independently ran MiXCR on the 5' RACE reads; one entry per CDR3 protein. The sample shows fewer than 450,000 distinct CDR3 sequences, 20% to 25% of them seen only once. The V end lost 7 bases, the J end lost 3 bases, and 16 bases lay between the germline ends. The germline V gene encodes CDR1 DFQATT and CDR2 SNEGSKA (reference sequence). The CDR3 is 14 amino acids. The rearrangement links TRBV20-1 to TRBJ2-1; D is unresolved. Sequenced input: PBMCs or a T cell subset sorted from them (not recorded which). The clonotype originates from an adult woman who had mild COVID-19 (a few samples of this study predate the infection). Cell type and time point are not known. The CDR3: CSVLPVDHYNEQFF. In DNA, the CDR3 is TGCAGTGTTCTACCCGTGGACCACTACAATGAGCAGTTCTTC.